Below are 24 T cell receptor beta chains sequenced from a single sample in a study of CD8 T cells in Susac syndrome. Reverse transcription of about 0.5 to 1 ug RNA used random hexamers. One entry per CDR3 protein, called by TCRdb with MiXCR from the immunoSEQ multiplex PCR reads. The top ten clones hold 0.082% of a sample with a few hundred thousand distinct CDR3 sequences, 95% of them seen once. The source material was CD4+ T cells from PBMCs. The receptors were gathered from a human donor with multiple sclerosis.

The chain couples TRBV7-3 to TRBJ1-1; D ambiguous. V dropped 4 bases and J dropped 3 bases, with 12 bases sitting between them. The germline gives CDR1 SGHTA, CDR2 FQGTGA. The length of the CDR3 is 14 residues. CDR3 loop: CASSSLGRDTEAFF. Written as DNA, the CDR3 is TGTGCCAGCAGCTCCTTGGGGAGGGACACTGAAGCTTTCTTT.

This chain joins TRBV3-1 and TRBJ1-1; D remains ambiguous. Germline V gene data show CDR1 as LGHDT and CDR2 as YNNKEL (reference sequence). Trimming left V 1 base short and J 7 bases short, with 7 bases between. The CDR3 has 12 amino acids. CDR3 sequence: CASSQGPVEAFF. CDR3 coding DNA: TGTGCCAGCAGCCAAGGGCCGGTTGAAGCTTTCTTT.

This clonotype was seen a handful of times. This chain links TRBV19 with TRBJ1-1; 9 bases match TRBD1. V trimming: 6 bases; J trimming: 4 bases; junction bases outside the gene matches: 3. The CDR3 is made up of 13 amino acids. Germline lookup yields CDR1 LNHDA and CDR2 SQIVND (reference sequence). The CDR3 is CASRSTGGTEAFF. The CDR3 DNA reads TGTGCCAGTAGATCGACAGGGGGCACTGAAGCTTTCTTT.

The V call is TRBV27, the J call TRBJ2-5; D is unresolved. The CDR3 is 13 amino acids. Germline lookup yields CDR1 MNHEY and CDR2 SMNVEV (reference sequence). V lost 6 bases to trimming and J lost 2 bases, with 10 bases between them. The CDR3 DNA reads as TGTGCCAGCAGCCGACCCCCTCAAGAGACCCAGTACTTC. This gives the protein CASSRPPQETQYF.

This clonotype occurred once. This chain connects TRBV9 to TRBJ2-3, with D perhaps given as TRBD1 or TRBD2 (5 bases each). The CDR3 is 15 amino acids. V dropped 0 bases and J dropped 3 bases, with 11 bases sitting between them. Germline V gene sequence: CDR1 SGDLS, CDR2 YYNGEE. The DNA for the CDR3 is TGTGCCAGCAGCGTAGAGGCAGGGAGAACAGATACGCAGTATTTT. Its translation: CASSVEAGRTDTQYF.

CDR3 DNA sequence: TGCAGCGGAGGTGCGAGCGGGGCCACCGGGGAGCTGTTTTTT. This sequence encodes CSGGASGATGELFF. The chain employs TRBV29-1 and TRBJ2-2; 7 positions agree with TRBD2. CDR1 and CDR2 from the germline V gene are SQVTM and ANQGSEA. V lost 7 bases and J lost 4; bases outside the gene matches: 9. This CDR3 is 14 amino acids long.

The chain couples TRBV9 to TRBJ1-1, with a weak D call TRBD1 (5 bases). Germline V gene sequence: CDR1 SGDLS, CDR2 YYNGEE. The CDR3 is made up of 16 amino acids. Deletions cut 2 bases from V and 3 bases from J, with 17 bases between. The CDR3 nucleotides are TGTGCCAGCAGCGTTTATCCAGGGTCCGCGGACACTGAAGCTTTCTTT. The encoded protein is CASSVYPGSADTEAFF. Looking up the rest from reference TRBV9 and TRBJ1-1 gives the full variable domain: DSGVTQTPKHLITATGQRVTLRCSPRSGDLSVYWYQQSLDQGLQFLIQYYNGEERAKGNILERFSAQQFPDLHSELNLSSLELGDSALYFCASSVYPGSADTEAFFGQGTRLTVV.

This clonotype occurred a few times. The V and J genes are TRBV12-3 or TRBV12-4 and TRBJ2-5, with D possibly being TRBD1 (6 bases). The CDR3 is 14 residues long. Trimming removed 5 bases from V and 1 base from J, with 11 bases in between. The CDR3 bases are TGTGCCAGCAGTCCCCAGGGGTTCCAAGAGACCCAGTACTTC. It codes for CASSPQGFQETQYF.

The chain carries TRBV5-1 and TRBJ1-2, with 9 bases that match TRBD1. There are 15 residues in the CDR3. Germline loops: CDR1 SGHRS, CDR2 YFSETQ. Trimming cost V 0 bases and J 8 bases; bases outside gene matches: 8. The CDR3 DNA sequence: TGCGCCAGCAGCTTGGCACAACAGGGGGCAGACGGCTACACCTTC. Its protein product is CASSLAQQGADGYTF.

V is TRBV12-3 or TRBV12-4 and J is TRBJ1-4; 10 bases fit TRBD1. V was pared by 5 bases and J by 3 bases, with 3 bases of the junction left unmatched. The CDR3 is 15 residues long. Here the CDR3 DNA reads TGTGCCAGCAGTCATGGACAGGGGGCTAATGAAAAACTGTTTTTT. It yields the protein CASSHGQGANEKLFF.

In regard to this clonotype: Compared with germline, one end of the junction differs, possibly owing to a read error. The chain employs TRBV7-7 and TRBJ2-5; 14 nucleotides line up with TRBD2. This CDR3 has 16 residues. Germline V gene lookup returns CDR1 SSHAT and CDR2 FNYEAQ (reference sequence). The CDR3: CASSPGTSGGRETQYF. DNA for the CDR3: TGTGCTAGCAGCCCCGGGACTAGCGGGGGCCGAGAGACCCAGTACTTC.

V usage is TRBV3-1 and J usage is TRBJ2-4, with TRBD2 as a possible D gene (6 bases). This CDR3 has 15 amino acids. The V and J ends lost 2 bases and 5 bases respectively, with 13 bases between them. Germline V gives CDR1 LGHDT, CDR2 YNNKEL (reference sequence). In DNA form, the CDR3 reads TGTGCCAGCAGCCAAACCGGGACTGAACAAAACATTCAGTACTTC. Protein product: CASSQTGTEQNIQYF.

V gene TRBV18 combines with J gene TRBJ2-2; a weak D match, TRBD1 (5 bases). From germline, CDR1 is KGHSH and CDR2 LQKENI. V lost 3 bases, J lost 2 bases, and 13 bases lay in between. The CDR3 totals 16 residues. CDR3 residues: CASSPSTAFNTGELFF. Written as DNA, the CDR3 is TGTGCCAGCTCACCTTCGACAGCTTTTAACACCGGGGAGCTGTTTTTT.

CDR3 sequence: CASSRGLAGGPFDEQFF. CDR3 nucleotide sequence: TGTGCCAGCAGCCGGGGACTAGCGGGGGGACCCTTCGATGAGCAGTTCTTC. The chain carries TRBV7-9 and TRBJ2-1; 15 nucleotides match TRBD2. Germline CDR1 is SEHNR and CDR2 is FQNEAQ (reference sequence). The CDR3 length is 17 residues. Trimming cost V 5 bases and J 8 bases; bases outside gene matches: 10.

The chain combines TRBV7-9 with TRBJ1-2; D possibly corresponds to TRBD1 (5 bases). This CDR3 contains 12 residues. Per germline, CDR1 SEHNR and CDR2 FQNEAQ (reference sequence). V was trimmed by 5 bases and J by 8 bases, leaving 12 bases between them. The CDR3 bases are TGTGCCAGCAGCGGGGAAGGGGCGGGCTACACCTTC. Protein: CASSGEGAGYTF.

The J gene is TRBJ1-2, the V gene TRBV9; perhaps TRBD1 as D (5 bases). Trimming took 3 bases from V and 4 from J, leaving 10 bases between them. CDR3 length: 13 residues. The germline CDR1 and CDR2 sequences are SGDLS and YYNGEE. The CDR3, as DNA: TGTGCCAGCAGCGGCTCAGGGTTCTATGGCTACACCTTC. It specifies CASSGSGFYGYTF.

The chain recombines TRBV29-1 with TRBJ2-7; 7 bases are a match to TRBD1. CDR1 SQVTM and CDR2 ANQGSEA come from the germline V gene. V lost 4 bases and J lost 3; bases outside the gene matches: 3. The CDR3 totals 12 residues. CDR3 in amino acids: CSVGHRGYEQYF. In DNA, the CDR3 is TGCAGCGTTGGCCACAGGGGCTACGAGCAGTACTTC.

The chain links TRBV3-1 to TRBJ2-1; no firm D call. The V end was cut by 1 base, the J end by 9 bases, with 10 bases between. CDR3 length: 13 residues. Germline V lookup: CDR1 LGHDT, CDR2 YNNKEL (reference sequence). The CDR3 is CASSQASSGEQFF. The CDR3 DNA reads TGTGCCAGCAGCCAAGCGAGCTCGGGTGAGCAGTTCTTC.

The rearrangement uses TRBV30 and TRBJ2-7; D may correspond to TRBD1 or TRBD2 (5 bases each). The CDR3 sequence is 17 residues long. V lost 4 bases to trimming and J lost 7 bases, with 29 bases between them. Germline assignment: CDR1 GTSNPN and CDR2 SVGIG (reference sequence). The CDR3 here is CAWNRDRTGLGSGEQYF. The CDR3, as DNA: TGTGCCTGGAACCGGGACCGGACGGGCTTGGGCTCAGGGGAGCAGTACTTC.

The chain combines TRBV3-1 with TRBJ2-7; D not resolved. CDR1 and CDR2 (germline): LGHDT, YNNKEL (reference sequence). The CDR3 has 14 residues. Trimming removed 1 base from V and 0 bases from J, with 7 bases in between. CDR3 sequence reads: CASSQGRSSYEQYF. The DNA of the CDR3 is TGTGCCAGCAGCCAAGGGCGCAGCTCCTACGAGCAGTACTTC.

V gene TRBV5-6 combines with J gene TRBJ2-5; D remains ambiguous. V was cut by 4 bases and J by 5 bases, with 9 bases left in between. CDR1 SGHDT and CDR2 YYEEEE come from the germline V gene. CDR3 length: 12 amino acids. In DNA, the CDR3 is TGTGCCAGCAGCCCGGACGGGGAGACCCAGTACTTC. Translated, it gives CASSPDGETQYF.

This clonotype was counted once. The chain carries TRBV27 and TRBJ1-5, with 7 bases matching TRBD1. Trimming at V came to 8 bases and at J to 4 bases, leaving 5 bases not matched to a gene. The CDR3 is made up of 13 amino acids. Germline V lookup: CDR1 MNHEY, CDR2 SMNVEV (reference sequence). CDR3 region: CASRDRENQPQHF. In DNA form, the CDR3 reads TGTGCCAGCCGGGACAGAGAGAATCAGCCCCAGCATTTT.

The chain carries TRBV3-1 and TRBJ1-3; no firm D call. This CDR3 spans 12 amino acids. Germline loops: CDR1 LGHDT, CDR2 YNNKEL (reference sequence). Deletions cut 6 bases from V and 3 bases from J, with 6 bases between. The CDR3 bases are TGTGCCAGCAGTCGCGGTGGAAACACCATATATTTT. Its translation: CASSRGGNTIYF.

This rearrangement joins TRBV3-1 to TRBJ2-3; TRBD2 matches at 10 bases. With V trimmed by 5 bases and J by 0 bases, 5 bases remained unmatched. Per germline, CDR1 LGHDT and CDR2 YNNKEL (reference sequence). The CDR3 runs to 16 residues. The CDR3 loop reads CASSYSGGISTDTQYF. In nucleotides, the CDR3 is TGTGCCAGCAGCTATAGCGGGGGGATTAGCACAGATACGCAGTATTTT.